Sequencing of this T cell receptor (beta chain) was carried out in a study of blood T cells in healthy people across ages. Every sample gave at least 5.5 micrograms of total RNA when it was extracted. The CDR3 has 13 amino acids. Germline CDR1 reads GTSNPN; CDR2 reads SVGIG (reference sequence). V lost 1 base to trimming and J lost 5 bases, with 11 bases between them. A J-beta primer mix and a sample-barcoded 5' primer were used in a second PCR of about 6 to 12 cycles. TCRdb redid the calling of the 5' RACE reads with MiXCR, one entry per CDR3 protein. The table has roughly 730,000 distinct CDR3 sequences, about 61% seen once.

This receptor was identified in a man between 40 and 49 years old in good health. The sequencing sample was made of blood. The rearrangement uses TRBV30 and TRBJ1-2; D uncertain. Written as DNA, the CDR3 is TGTGCCTGGAGTGCTGGACGGTCATATGGCTACACCTTC. It codes for CAWSAGRSYGYTF.